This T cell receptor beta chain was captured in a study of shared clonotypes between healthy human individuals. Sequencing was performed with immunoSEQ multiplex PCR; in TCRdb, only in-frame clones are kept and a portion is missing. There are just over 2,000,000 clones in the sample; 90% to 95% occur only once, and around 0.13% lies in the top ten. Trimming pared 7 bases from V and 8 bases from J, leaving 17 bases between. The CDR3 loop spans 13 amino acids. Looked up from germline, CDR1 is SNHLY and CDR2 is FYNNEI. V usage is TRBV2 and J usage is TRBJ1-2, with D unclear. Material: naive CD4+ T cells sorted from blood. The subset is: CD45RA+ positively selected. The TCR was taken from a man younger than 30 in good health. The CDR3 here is CASILDFSFGYTF. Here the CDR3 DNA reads TGTGCCAGCATCCTGGACTTTTCTTTCGGCTACACCTTC.